The T cell receptor beta chain under discussion was sequenced for a study of prognosis after radiotherapy for stage I lung cancer. This clonotype was counted a few times. Possible read error: a much larger clone is one base away. Peripheral blood was collected in volumes of roughly 6 milliliters at each of two time points. Deletions cut 0 bases from V and 3 bases from J, with 12 bases between. Per the germline V gene, CDR1 is KGHSH and CDR2 is LQKENI. This CDR3 is 16 amino acids long. Two-round multiplex PCR, the amplification method, yielded TCR beta CDR3 from genomic DNA. Primers specific to each TRBV and TRBJ gene were used in first-round PCR. TCRdb re-analysed the multiplex PCR reads in MiXCR, keeping a single row per CDR3 protein. The table lists more than 15,000 distinct CDR3 sequences, about a sixth of them singletons.

V and J are TRBV18 and TRBJ1-5; TRBD1 might be the D (5 bases). This receptor was taken from a donor at least 50 years old with non-small cell lung cancer. This material consisted of PBMCs, taken before or after stereotactic body radiation therapy (not recorded which). CDR3 in amino acids: CASSPPGRGPNQPQHF. CDR3 nucleotide sequence: TGTGCCAGCTCACCACCGGGACGGGGACCCAATCAGCCCCAGCATTTT.